This TCR beta chain comes out of a study of cytomegalovirus exposure and HLA in healthy donors. Points from the study as a whole: Researchers reported in a later analysis that common viral pathogens appeared linked to several top clusters. Most TCR sequences were seen very rarely across donors, but some public TCRs occurred in many.

Unmatched junction bases numbered 7, after V lost 6 bases and J lost 4 bases. CDR1 is KGHSH and CDR2 is LQKENI in the germline V gene. The CDR3 is made up of 14 amino acids. In the case of this clone: Its cognate antigen is unknown.

It was with 60 Vbeta and 13 Jbeta primers that the PCR ran. Assay: immunoSEQ multiplex PCR; the TCRdb copy retains only in-frame clones and omits some. The top ten clones hold 8.8% of a sample with about 120,000 clones, 75% to 90% of them seen once. Input material: PBMCs. The TCR comes from a female donor in good health and CMV-seropositive. The chain has TRBV18 and TRBJ2-7, with 9 bases lining up with TRBD1. DNA for the CDR3: TGTGCCAGCTCGAGGGGACAGGGAGTTTACGAGCAGTACTTC. This translates into CASSRGQGVYEQYF.